This T cell receptor (beta chain) comes out of a study of glioma-infiltrating T cells after dendritic cell vaccination. Study-wide background: Dendritic cell vaccine was injected intradermally three times, biweekly.

This table comes from immunoSEQ multiplex PCR, and its TCRdb copy is limited to in-frame clones, with some not included. The sample contains more than 85,000 clones, more than 75% of which appear only once. V shed 2 bases and J shed 0 bases, with 10 bases lying between them. CDR1 SEHNR and CDR2 FQNEAQ come from the germline V gene (reference sequence). The CDR3 totals 16 residues. Overall study findings and caveats: Higher TCR clonality did not directly relate to longer survival.

This clone turned up a few times. Its antigen is currently unknown. The chain carries TRBV7-9 and TRBJ1-4, with D perhaps matching TRBD1 (5 bases). The TCR sequence derives from a human donor with glioblastoma. The input for sequencing was blood, taken before dendritic cell vaccination. CDR3 loop: CASSLLRGATNEKLFF. The CDR3 region has the DNA TGTGCCAGCAGCTTATTGCGGGGCGCAACTAATGAAAAACTGTTTTTT.